This entry describes one TCR beta chain. Antigen unknown. Amplification of TCR alpha and beta CDR3 regions from RNA used iRepertoire nested multiplex PCR. TCRdb independently ran MiXCR on the multiplex PCR reads; one entry per CDR3 protein. The sample shows more than 300,000 distinct CDR3 sequences, about two fifths of them seen only once. The entry originates in a study of glioma-infiltrating T cells. Findings and limits, study-wide: Very few CDR3 sequences were shared between tissue and blood. Patients with low tissue-blood divergence carried a signature set of shared blood CDR3 motifs. Tissue-blood divergence was below expectation in non-neoplastic patients, above in gliomas.

The clonotype originates from a human donor with low-grade glioma or glioblastoma, undergoing nonglioma brain surgery, or in good health (not recorded which). The material sequenced was glioma tissue, nonneoplastic brain tissue, or PBMCs (not recorded which).

This CDR3 is CSGVAGDPYGYTF. CDR3 nucleotide sequence: TGCAGTGGCGTAGCAGGGGATCCCTATGGCTACACCTTC. The chain joins TRBV20-1 to TRBJ1-2; weak D call: TRBD1 (6 bases). The V end was cut by 7 bases, the J end by 4 bases, with 16 bases between. The CDR3 spans 13 residues. Germline CDR1 is DFQATT and CDR2 is SNEGSKA (reference sequence).